Given below is one T cell receptor beta chain in context. Its antigen remains unidentified. The PCR employed 60 Vbeta primers together with 13 Jbeta primers. The assay was immunoSEQ multiplex PCR, and TCRdb's table has in-frame clones only and misses some. The sample gives 180,000 or so clones, around three quarters of which show up once; under 2.5% is in the top ten. This entry comes from a study of cytomegalovirus exposure and HLA in healthy donors. Overall study context: An earlier analysis identified 120 million or so unique TCR beta sequences in some 170 million T cells. Notes on the study in general: Specificity for CMV antigens was confirmed in vitro for a few of the CMV-associated chains. Approximately 18,000 TCR beta sequences were associated with HLA alleles at 0.05 false discovery rate in a later analysis.

This TCR came from a woman aged 25 to 39 in good health and CMV-seropositive. The material sequenced was PBMCs.

The CDR3 loop is CASNGPGLELKETQYF. DNA for the CDR3: TGTGCCAGCAACGGACCGGGACTAGAGTTAAAAGAGACCCAGTACTTC. The rearrangement links TRBV5-4 to TRBJ2-5; 8 bases are shared with TRBD2. In germline, CDR1 is SGHNT, CDR2 YYREEE (reference sequence). This CDR3 has 16 residues. The ends lost 6 bases at V and 3 bases at J; junction bases unmatched: 13.